The text below deals with one TCR beta chain. V trimming: 2 bases; J trimming: 0 bases; junction bases outside the gene matches: 5. The CDR3 length is 17 residues. Germline V gives CDR1 ENHRY, CDR2 SYGVKD. This sample was taken from a study of blood T cell repertoires in COVID-19. The table came from immunoSEQ multiplex PCR; TCRdb's copy has only in-frame clones and leaves some out. Among just over 300,000 clones listed, over 75% were seen once. The receptor was isolated from a man aged 25 to 40 who had recovered from COVID-19. Sequences were obtained from PBMCs or T cells enriched from blood (not recorded which). This sequence joins TRBV10-3 and TRBJ1-5; the match to TRBD1 covers 9 bases. CDR3 DNA: TGTGCCATCAGTGAGCGGGACAGGGTTGATAGCAATCAGCCCCAGCATTTT. As protein: CAISERDRVDSNQPQHF.